Below are 15 T cell receptor beta chains sequenced from a single sample in a study of blood T cell repertoires in COVID-19. Some clones are missing from TCRdb's copy, which holds only in-frame ones; the method was immunoSEQ multiplex PCR. The repertoire holds about 270,000 clones, 70% to 90% seen once, with around 10% in the top ten. Sequencing input: peripheral blood. These receptors all come from a woman aged 70 to 79 with acute or convalescent COVID-19.

The J gene is TRBJ2-7, the V gene TRBV5-4; 7 nucleotides agree with TRBD1. Per germline, CDR1 SGHNT and CDR2 YYREEE (reference sequence). V lost 3 bases and J lost 3; bases outside the gene matches: 0. This CDR3 contains 12 residues. The CDR3 sequence is CASSSGGYEQYF. The CDR3 nucleotides are TGTGCCAGCAGCTCAGGGGGCTACGAGCAGTACTTC.

The sample holds one count of this clone. The V gene is TRBV5-6, the J gene TRBJ1-2, with D perhaps matching TRBD1 (6 bases). The CDR3 length is 13 residues. Germline CDR1 reads SGHDT; CDR2 reads YYEEEE. Trimming removed 4 bases from V and 8 bases from J, with 15 bases in between. The CDR3 nucleotides read TGTGCCAGCAGCCTATGGACAGCCTCGGGCTACACCTTC. It codes for CASSLWTASGYTF.

The V gene is TRBV29-1, the J gene TRBJ1-2; 9 nucleotides agree with TRBD1. Trimming took 5 bases from V and 5 from J; bases not matched to a gene: 6. Germline V gene lookup returns CDR1 SQVTM and CDR2 ANQGSEA. The CDR3 has 13 amino acids. CDR3 nucleotides: TGCAGCGTTTCGGGACAGGGAGTGTATGGCTACACCTTC. It translates to CSVSGQGVYGYTF.

In this sample, this clone turned up once. This rearrangement joins TRBV5-1 to TRBJ1-1; D remains ambiguous. CDR1 is SGHRS and CDR2 is YFSETQ in the germline V gene. Trimming cost V 0 bases and J 2 bases, with 14 bases left between them. The length of the CDR3 is 16 residues. The CDR3 DNA reads as TGCGCCAGCAGCTTGGCTGGATCGGGTCTAAACACTGAAGCTTTCTTT. Translating it yields CASSLAGSGLNTEAFF.

In DNA, the CDR3 is TGTGCCACCAGTGATTTCGGCGGGGGGAGGCTCGGTACGCAGTATTTT. Its protein is CATSDFGGGRLGTQYF. This chain uses TRBV24-1 with TRBJ2-3; 8 positions match TRBD2. Germline V gives CDR1 KGHDR, CDR2 SFDVKD. V shed 1 base, J shed 8 bases, and the junction held 10 bases outside the gene matches. The CDR3 contains 16 residues.

The chain employs TRBV19 and TRBJ1-6; D uncertain. CDR1 is LNHDA, CDR2 SQIVND, per germline (reference sequence). The CDR3 is made up of 12 amino acids. The V end lost 8 bases, the J end lost 6 bases, and 8 bases lay between the germline ends. This chain's CDR3 is CASRGFNSPLHF. The CDR3 bases are TGTGCCAGTCGAGGATTTAATTCACCCCTCCACTTT.

The chain is built from TRBV6-6 and TRBJ2-7, with TRBD1 matching over 8 bases. The CDR3 sequence is 14 residues long. V lost 7 bases, J lost 3 bases, and 8 bases stayed unmatched. The germline V gene has CDR1 MNHNY and CDR2 SVGAGI (reference sequence). CDR3 nucleotides: TGTGCCAGCACTCAGGGGGCGAACAACTACGAGCAGTACTTC. As protein: CASTQGANNYEQYF.

The chain carries TRBV9 and TRBJ2-3, with D possibly matching TRBD2 (6 bases). Germline V lookup: CDR1 SGDLS, CDR2 YYNGEE. The V gene lost 5 bases and the J gene lost 1 base, with 11 bases spanning the gap. The length of the CDR3 is 14 residues. As DNA, the CDR3 is TGTGCCAGCAGGGCGGGCGGGGGCACAGATACGCAGTATTTT. Protein sequence: CASRAGGGTDTQYF. Complete variable domain (other parts from reference TRBV9 and TRBJ2-3): DSGVTQTPKHLITATGQRVTLRCSPRSGDLSVYWYQQSLDQGLQFLIQYYNGEERAKGNILERFSAQQFPDLHSELNLSSLELGDSALYFCASRAGGGTDTQYFGPGTRLTVL.

The chain carries TRBV3-1 (or the pseudogene TRBV3-2) and TRBJ1-3; D is uncertain. Between the trimmed V and J ends, which lost 4 bases and 0 bases, there was a span of 10 bases. This CDR3 contains 15 residues. Looked up from germline, CDR1 is LGHDT and CDR2 is YNNKEL (reference sequence). The CDR3 DNA sequence: TGTGCCAGCAGCCCGAGACGGGACTCTGGAAACACCATATATTTT. Its translation: CASSPRRDSGNTIYF.

This clone was picked up one time. The V call is TRBV10-3, the J call TRBJ2-5; the match to TRBD2 covers 15 bases. Germline V gene data show CDR1 as ENHRY and CDR2 as SYGVKD. J gave up 4 bases and V 10 bases, and 7 bases lay outside the gene matches. The CDR3 has 15 residues. This CDR3 is CASKGLAGGGETQYF. The CDR3 DNA is TGTGCCAGCAAGGGACTAGCGGGGGGAGGAGAGACCCAGTACTTC.

The rearrangement uses TRBV24-1 and TRBJ2-3; 9 bases match TRBD2. Per germline, CDR1 KGHDR and CDR2 SFDVKD. This CDR3 has 16 residues. V was pared by 3 bases and J by 2 bases, with 5 bases of the junction left unmatched. The CDR3 loop reads CATSDATSGLTDTQYF. The CDR3 bases are TGTGCCACCAGTGATGCGACTAGCGGACTCACAGATACGCAGTATTTT.

The chain uses TRBV7-9 and TRBJ1-1; D not resolved. V lost 2 bases to trimming and J lost 4 bases, with 17 bases between them. Germline V gene lookup returns CDR1 SEHNR and CDR2 FQNEAQ (reference sequence). This CDR3 region has 16 residues. This chain's CDR3 is CASSLMESQLPTEAFF. DNA of the CDR3: TGTGCCAGCAGCTTAATGGAGTCCCAATTACCCACTGAAGCTTTCTTT.

V and J are TRBV30 and TRBJ1-5; TRBD1 agrees at 9 bases. The CDR3 has 14 amino acids. Trimming took 0 bases from V and 7 from J; bases not matched to a gene: 4. CDR1 and CDR2 (germline): GTSNPN, SVGIG (reference sequence). The CDR3: CAWSVGQGQQPQHF. In DNA form, the CDR3 reads TGTGCCTGGAGTGTGGGACAGGGACAACAGCCCCAGCATTTT. The whole variable domain, remainder taken from reference TRBV30 and TRBJ1-5, is SQTIHQWPATLVQPVGSPLSLECTVEGTSNPNLYWYRQAAGRGLQLLFYSVGIGQISSEVPQNLSASRPQDRQFILSSKKLLLSDSGFYLCAWSVGQGQQPQHFGDGTRLSIL.

V gene TRBV2 combines with J gene TRBJ1-2, with 9 bases that match TRBD1. This CDR3 region has 12 residues. Germline loops: CDR1 SNHLY, CDR2 FYNNEI. Unmatched junction bases numbered 10, after V lost 6 bases and J lost 14 bases. The CDR3 region has the DNA TGTGCCAGCAGAGGGACAGGGAACAAAAATACCTTC. It encodes CASRGTGNKNTF.

The chain joins TRBV7-2 to TRBJ1-6; TRBD1 agrees at 7 bases. The junction had 3 bases not matched to a gene; V was cut back by 4 bases and J by 0 bases. The CDR3 is 16 amino acids. In germline, CDR1 is SGHTA, CDR2 FQGNSA. Here the CDR3 reads CASSYRDSSYNSPLHF. CDR3 sequence (DNA): TGTGCCAGCAGCTACCGGGACAGCTCCTATAATTCACCCCTCCACTTT.